Following are 6 T cell receptor beta chains from one sample sequenced in a study of T cell clonotyping in hematopoietic cell transplantation. Sequencing used immunoSEQ multiplex PCR; TCRdb keeps in-frame clones, though not all of them. The sample has some 30,000 clones, 95% seen once. What was sequenced was peripheral blood mononuclear cells. The origin of the receptors is a man in his fifties or sixties in good health. Some clones in this sample may be carry-over from other donors' samples.

This clone was recorded a few times. V usage is TRBV6-1 and J usage is TRBJ1-5; D not certain. V lost 6 bases and J lost 0, with 12 bases in between. The CDR3 is 15 residues long. CDR1 is MNHNS and CDR2 is SASEGT in the germline V gene. CDR3 sequence reads: CASRGASYSNQPQHF. The DNA of the CDR3 is TGTGCCAGCAGGGGCGCGTCTTATAGCAATCAGCCCCAGCATTTT.

The J gene is TRBJ1-3, the V gene TRBV11-2; possibly TRBD1 for D (6 bases). Germline V gives CDR1 SGHAT, CDR2 FQNNGV. V shed 1 base and J shed 0 bases, with 10 bases lying between them. The CDR3 consists of 16 residues. For the CDR3, the DNA is TGTGCCAGCAGCTTAGTACTGGGGGCCTCTGGAAACACCATATATTTT. Encoded protein: CASSLVLGASGNTIYF. The full variable domain, completed using reference TRBV11-2 and TRBJ1-3, is EAGVAQSPRYKIIEKRQSVAFWCNPISGHATLYWYQQILGQGPKLLIQFQNNGVVDDSQLPKDRFSAERLKGVDSTLKIQPAKLEDSAVYLCASSLVLGASGNTIYFGEGSWLTVV.

V usage is TRBV11-2 and J usage is TRBJ1-3, with 8 positions matching TRBD1. J lost 11 bases, V lost 5 bases, and 17 bases had no gene match. The CDR3 is 16 residues long. Looked up from germline, CDR1 is SGHAT and CDR2 is FQNNGV. The CDR3 nucleotides read TGTGCCAGCAGCCGAGCGGACAGGGAAAATCGATTGGCCATATATTTT. Amino acids: CASSRADRENRLAIYF.

This chain connects TRBV28 to TRBJ2-1, with TRBD1 matching 7 bases. Germline CDR1 and CDR2: MDHEN and SYDVKM. The length of the CDR3 is 14 residues. V shed 3 bases, J shed 10 bases, and the junction held 9 bases outside the gene matches. This CDR3 is CASSFSNRGWEQFF. Written as DNA, the CDR3 is TGTGCCAGCAGTTTTTCGAACAGGGGCTGGGAGCAGTTCTTC.

The chain carries TRBV6-6 and TRBJ1-5; 8 bases agree with TRBD1. The CDR3 runs 15 residues. Germline V gene sequence: CDR1 MNHNY, CDR2 SVGAGI (reference sequence). V lost 4 bases to trimming and J lost 6 bases; unmatched junction nucleotides: 8. CDR3 bases: TGTGCCAGCAGTTCCGAAGACAGGGGACTTCAGCCCCAGCATTTT. Translated: CASSSEDRGLQPQHF.

CDR3 sequence reads: CASSPGRNTEAFF. The CDR3 coding sequence is TGTGCCAGCAGCCCAGGCAGGAACACTGAAGCTTTCTTT. V is TRBV7-2 and J is TRBJ1-1; D unclear. The CDR3 is 13 amino acids. CDR1 is SGHTA, CDR2 FQGNSA, per germline. V was shortened by 5 bases and J by 1 base, with 8 bases between the two germline ends. The full variable domain, its missing parts supplied by reference TRBV7-2 and TRBJ1-1, is GAGVSQSPSNKVTEKGKDVELRCDPISGHTALYWYRQSLGQGLEFLIYFQGNSAPDKSGLPSDRFSAERTGGSVSTLTIQRTQQEDSAVYLCASSPGRNTEAFFGQGTRLTVV.